This T cell receptor (beta chain) originates from a study of neurological immune-mediated disorders. With 0 bases removed from V and 5 bases from J, the gap between germline ends came to 16 bases. CDR3 length equals 16 residues. Germline V gene data show CDR1 as SGHRS and CDR2 as YFSETQ. As for the cDNA, it was generated by 5'RACE with 10-nucleotide random UMIs. TCRdb fed the 5' RACE reads into MiXCR, producing one record per CDR3 protein. The sample yields about 31,000 distinct CDR3 sequences, roughly 14% seen once. Time point of the sample: technical triplicate 2. The sorted-subset TCR libraries were prepared using some 980,000 CD4+ or CD8+ T cells as the starting material. This clonotype was picked up many times.

V usage is TRBV5-1 and J usage is TRBJ2-3, with D hard to call. Material: CD4+ T cells from blood. The sequence was obtained from a female donor with HTLV-1-associated myelopathy (HAM/TSP). The CDR3 region is CASSLVEVSAGDTQYF. The CDR3 nucleotides read TGCGCCAGCAGCTTGGTAGAGGTGTCGGCAGGAGATACGCAGTATTTT. The full variable domain, its missing parts supplied by reference TRBV5-1 and TRBJ2-3, is KAGVTQTPRYLIKTRGQQVTLSCSPISGHRSVSWYQQTPGQGLQFLFEYFSETQRNKGNFPGRFSGRQFSNSRSEMNVSTLELGDSALYLCASSLVEVSAGDTQYFGPGTRLTVL.